These 12 T cell receptor beta chains were sequenced from one sample in a study of T cells in Graves' hyperthyroidism and ophthalmopathy. RNA transcripts gave rise to amplified TCR beta CDR3 regions. The HTBI set primed first-round TCR CDR3 RT-PCR. TCRdb re-called the multiplex PCR reads through MiXCR, storing one row per CDR3 protein. The table shows roughly 350,000 distinct CDR3 sequences, with roughly 15% occurring only once. Sequenced input: blood. The receptors stem from a woman aged 25 to 39 with Graves' ophthalmopathy.

The chain links TRBV27 to TRBJ1-6; 7 bases are shared with TRBD1. The germline V gene has CDR1 MNHEY and CDR2 SMNVEV (reference sequence). This CDR3 has 16 residues. The trim removed 5 bases at V and 9 bases at J, leaving 13 bases unmatched. CDR3 sequence: CASSPYQGGTGSPLHF. The CDR3 nucleotides are TGTGCCAGCAGTCCGTACCAAGGGGGCACTGGTTCACCCCTCCACTTT.

This clonotype occurred a few times. The rearrangement joins TRBV6-2 or TRBV6-3 to TRBJ2-5; TRBD2 is a possible D gene (5 bases). The germline V gene encodes CDR1 MNHEY and CDR2 SVGEGT. The CDR3 runs 15 residues. V was trimmed by 6 bases and J by 2 bases, leaving 16 bases between them. The chain's CDR3 is CASSPTNWEQETQYF. The CDR3 nucleotides are TGTGCCAGCAGCCCCACCAATTGGGAGCAAGAGACCCAGTACTTC.

The chain couples TRBV2 to TRBJ2-4; 8 bases agree with TRBD1. The V gene's germline CDR1 is SNHLY and CDR2 FYNNEI. V dropped 2 bases and J dropped 3; count of bases not matched to a gene: 3. This CDR3 has 15 amino acids. The CDR3 loop is CASSEYTGGKNIQYF. CDR3 in DNA: TGTGCCAGCAGTGAATACACAGGGGGCAAAAACATTCAGTACTTC.

The table lists this clonotype with many counts. The rearrangement joins TRBV7-9 to TRBJ1-2; D might be TRBD1 (5 bases). The ends were cut back, 0 bases at V and 7 bases at J, with 15 bases in the middle. The CDR3 is made up of 15 amino acids. CDR1 and CDR2 (germline): SEHNR, FQNEAQ (reference sequence). The DNA of the CDR3 is TGTGCCAGCAGCTTAGCGAATACGGGGGTAATTGGCTACACCTTC. This encodes CASSLANTGVIGYTF.

The chain links TRBV20-1 to TRBJ1-6, with TRBD1 as a possible D gene (5 bases). V shed 4 bases and J shed 10 bases, with 20 bases lying between them. From germline, CDR1 is DFQATT and CDR2 SNEGSKA (reference sequence). The CDR3 length is 15 residues. The CDR3: CSAKGDGIIGSPLHF. The DNA for the CDR3 is TGCAGTGCTAAAGGGGACGGAATAATTGGATCACCCCTCCACTTT.

About this clonotype itself: This may be a read error: a much more frequent sequence differs by one nucleotide. The rearrangement uses TRBV6-1 and TRBJ2-3, with TRBD2 identical over 13 bases. V shed 6 bases, J shed 5 bases, and the junction held 8 bases outside the gene matches. CDR1 is MNHNS and CDR2 is SASEGT in the germline V gene. The CDR3 has 16 amino acids. The CDR3 DNA is TGTGCCAGCAGACGAACTAGCGGGGGGGCCAGAGATACGCAGTATTTT. It codes for CASRRTSGGARDTQYF.

This clonotype was seen many times. The genes are TRBV29-1 and TRBJ2-3; 12 bases map to TRBD2. Germline trimming cut 5 bases from V and 3 bases from J; bases unmatched to any gene: 0. Germline CDR1 SQVTM, CDR2 ANQGSEA. This CDR3 contains 13 residues. The CDR3 sequence: CSVLAGGTDTQYF. In DNA form, the CDR3 reads TGCAGCGTTCTAGCGGGGGGGACAGATACGCAGTATTTT.

This clonotype showed up many times. The chain carries TRBV11-2 and TRBJ2-3; no reliable D call. This CDR3 spans 14 amino acids. CDR1 is SGHAT and CDR2 is FQNNGV in the germline V gene. Trimming stripped 7 bases from V and 1 base from J, with 12 bases between. CDR3 region: CASIRPGGTDTQYF. Here the CDR3 DNA reads TGTGCCAGCATCCGACCCGGAGGCACAGATACGCAGTATTTT.

This clonotype came up a few times. This chain joins TRBV20-1 and TRBJ2-6; TRBD1 matches at 7 bases. Per the germline V gene, CDR1 is DFQATT and CDR2 is SNEGSKA (reference sequence). The V and J ends lost 2 bases and 0 bases, in that order; junction bases with no gene match: 13. CDR3 length equals 19 residues. The CDR3 sequence is CSARRPDHRGNSGANVLTF. CDR3 coding DNA: TGCAGTGCTAGAAGGCCGGACCACAGGGGAAACTCTGGGGCCAACGTCCTGACTTTC.

This clonotype occurred many times. The chain is built from TRBV3-1 and TRBJ1-1; tentative D call: TRBD1 (6 bases). Germline CDR1 LGHDT, CDR2 YNNKEL (reference sequence). Trimming took off 3 bases at V and 3 bases at J, with 20 bases between the two ends. This CDR3 spans 17 amino acids. Here the CDR3 reads CASSHYSRGASDTEAFF. In DNA form, the CDR3 reads TGTGCCAGCAGCCATTATTCCCGGGGGGCGTCGGACACTGAAGCTTTCTTT.

This clonotype was detected many times. The V and J genes are TRBV28 and TRBJ1-5; the D is unclear. CDR1 is MDHEN, CDR2 SYDVKM, per germline. The length of the CDR3 is 13 residues. With 3 bases removed from V and 4 bases from J, the gap between germline ends came to 7 bases. In DNA, the CDR3 is TGTGCCAGCAGTTTGGCGGAAAATCAGCCCCAGCATTTT. Translation gives CASSLAENQPQHF.

This clonotype was seen at least ten times. The chain has TRBV6-1 and TRBJ2-1; no reliable D call. The CDR3 runs to 14 residues. CDR1 is MNHNS and CDR2 is SASEGT in the germline V gene. V was trimmed by 5 bases and J by 3 bases, leaving 11 bases between them. The CDR3 spells CASSYIGDYNEQFF. CDR3 bases: TGTGCCAGCAGTTACATCGGAGACTACAATGAGCAGTTCTTC.